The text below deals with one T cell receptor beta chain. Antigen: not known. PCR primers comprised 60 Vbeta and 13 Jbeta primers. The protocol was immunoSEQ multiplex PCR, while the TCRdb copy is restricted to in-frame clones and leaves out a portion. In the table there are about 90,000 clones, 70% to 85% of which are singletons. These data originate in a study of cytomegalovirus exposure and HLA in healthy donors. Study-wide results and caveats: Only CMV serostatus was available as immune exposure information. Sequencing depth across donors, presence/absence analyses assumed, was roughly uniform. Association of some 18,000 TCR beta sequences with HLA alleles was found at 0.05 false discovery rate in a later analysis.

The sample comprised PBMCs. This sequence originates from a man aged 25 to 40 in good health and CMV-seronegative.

Here the CDR3 DNA reads TGTGCCAGCAGTGCAACCCCCGGGGGCTATGGCTACACCTTC. Amino acids: CASSATPGGYGYTF. The J gene is TRBJ1-2, the V gene TRBV2, with D possibly being TRBD1 (5 bases). Trimming cost V 4 bases and J 4 bases, with 13 bases left between them. The CDR3 has 14 residues. Germline loops: CDR1 SNHLY, CDR2 FYNNEI. The variable domain in full, completed from reference TRBV2 and TRBJ1-2, reads EPEVTQTPSHQVTQMGQEVILRCVPISNHLYFYWYRQILGQKVEFLVSFYNNEISEKSEIFDDQFSVERPDGSNFTLKIRSTKLEDSAMYFCASSATPGGYGYTFGSGTRLTVV.